The 10 T cell receptor beta chains listed next were all sequenced from one sample in a study of blood T cell repertoires in COVID-19. Some clones are missing from TCRdb's copy, which holds only in-frame ones; the method was immunoSEQ multiplex PCR. This table holds about 220,000 clones, around 84% found once. The sample comprised peripheral blood. Receptors originate from a woman aged 60-75 years who had recovered from COVID-19.

The chain joins TRBV12-5 to TRBJ1-1; no clear D gene. Germline V gene sequence: CDR1 LGHNT, CDR2 FRNRAP. The CDR3 contains 13 residues. The ends were cut back, 2 bases at V and 7 bases at J, with 11 bases in the middle. Here the CDR3 DNA reads TGTGCTAGTGGTTTGACCCCCGGGAGTGAAGCTTTCTTT. This codes for CASGLTPGSEAFF.

This sequence joins TRBV19 and TRBJ1-2; 7 positions match TRBD1. CDR3 length equals 13 residues. Germline V gene sequence: CDR1 LNHDA, CDR2 SQIVND (reference sequence). Unmatched junction bases numbered 9, after V lost 8 bases and J lost 6 bases. CDR3 in DNA: TGTGCCAGTCGACCGGACAGGCCTAATGGCTACACCTTC. Encoded protein: CASRPDRPNGYTF.

V and J are TRBV19 and TRBJ1-1, with D possibly TRBD1 on 5 matching bases. This CDR3 spans 15 amino acids. Per the germline V gene, CDR1 is LNHDA and CDR2 is SQIVND (reference sequence). V shed 1 base and J shed 1 base, with 10 bases lying between them. The CDR3 protein is CASSIVEGPNTEAFF. The CDR3 DNA is TGTGCCAGTAGTATAGTGGAGGGACCGAACACTGAAGCTTTCTTT.

The chain combines TRBV27 with TRBJ2-5, with D unresolved. The CDR3 is 15 residues long. Per germline, CDR1 MNHEY and CDR2 SMNVEV (reference sequence). V was shortened by 3 bases and J by 5 bases, with 16 bases between the two germline ends. This CDR3 is CASSFTRYPGETQYF. DNA for the CDR3: TGTGCCAGCAGTTTCACCCGTTATCCCGGGGAGACCCAGTACTTC.

The chain carries TRBV12-3 or TRBV12-4 and TRBJ1-2, with D perhaps TRBD1 (5 bases). Deletions cut 6 bases from V and 4 bases from J, with 12 bases between. The CDR3 consists of 13 residues. The chain's CDR3 is CASSARGGYGYTF. The CDR3 coding sequence is TGTGCCAGCAGCGCACGGGGGGGCTATGGCTACACCTTC.

The chain recombines TRBV7-9 with TRBJ2-5, with TRBD1 as a possible D gene (6 bases). CDR3 length equals 14 residues. V was pared by 4 bases and J by 5 bases, with 14 bases between. CDR1 and CDR2 (germline): SEHNR, FQNEAQ (reference sequence). The CDR3 DNA reads TGTGCCAGCAGCTGGACAGCCAGGGAGGAGACCCAGTACTTC. This sequence encodes CASSWTAREETQYF.

The chain is built from TRBV23-1 and TRBJ2-7; 11 bases align to TRBD2. TRBV23-1 is filed as an ORF, its function uncertain. The J segment lost 6 bases and the V segment lost 4 bases, leaving 8 bases of the junction unmatched. The CDR3 runs 15 residues. The CDR3, as DNA: TGCGCCAGCAGTCGCCGACTAGCGGGGTCGTGCGAGCAGTACTTC. Translated: CASSRRLAGSCEQYF.

The chain joins TRBV11-3 to TRBJ1-1, with 8 positions matching TRBD1. The CDR3 sequence is 13 residues long. The trim removed 5 bases at V and 4 bases at J, leaving 3 bases unmatched. Germline V CDR1 and CDR2: SGHNT, YENEEA. The CDR3 sequence is CASSPDRGTEAFF. The CDR3 nucleotides read TGTGCCAGCAGCCCCGACAGGGGCACTGAAGCTTTCTTT.

This clone came up once. V is TRBV2 and J is TRBJ2-3; the D is unclear. Trimming took 7 bases from V and 4 from J, leaving 15 bases between them. This CDR3 has 14 amino acids. Germline-derived CDR1 and CDR2 are SNHLY and FYNNEI. Written as DNA, the CDR3 is TGTGCCAGCAAGCCGGCGATGGGCGCAGATACGCAGTATTTT. The encoded protein is CASKPAMGADTQYF.

The V gene is TRBV2, the J gene TRBJ2-3; 8 bases are a match to TRBD2. Losses at the gene ends were 3 bases for V and 3 bases for J; bases not matched to a gene: 2. The germline V gene encodes CDR1 SNHLY and CDR2 FYNNEI. The CDR3 is 14 amino acids. Here the CDR3 reads CASSDVAGTDTQYF. Here the CDR3 DNA reads TGTGCCAGCAGTGATGTAGCGGGGACAGATACGCAGTATTTT.